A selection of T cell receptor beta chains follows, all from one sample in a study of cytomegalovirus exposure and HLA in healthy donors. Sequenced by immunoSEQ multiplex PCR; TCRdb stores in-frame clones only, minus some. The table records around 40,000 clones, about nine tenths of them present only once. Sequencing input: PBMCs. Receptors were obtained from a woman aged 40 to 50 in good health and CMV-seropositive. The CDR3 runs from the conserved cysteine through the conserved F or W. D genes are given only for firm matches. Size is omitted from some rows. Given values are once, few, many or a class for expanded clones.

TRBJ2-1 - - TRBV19 CASRGLGVYNEQFF TGTGCCAGTAGGGGACTCGGTGTATACAATGAGCAGTTCTTC
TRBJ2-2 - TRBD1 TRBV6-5 CASSWGRDREAGELFF TGTGCCAGCAGTTGGGGTCGGGACAGGGAAGCCGGGGAGCTGTTTTTT
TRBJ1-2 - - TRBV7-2 CASSLPPAGLYGYTF TGTGCCAGCAGCTTACCCCCCGCGGGCCTCTATGGCTACACCTTC
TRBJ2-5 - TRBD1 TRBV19 CASSQTGSETQYF TGTGCCAGCTCCCAGACAGGGAGTGAGACCCAGTACTTC
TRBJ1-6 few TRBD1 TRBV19 CASRQISGTENSPLHF TGTGCCAGTAGACAGATATCCGGGACAGAGAATTCACCCCTCCACTTT
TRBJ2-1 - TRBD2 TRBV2 CASSEVGLAYNEQFF TGTGCCAGCAGTGAAGTGGGACTAGCCTACAATGAGCAGTTCTTC
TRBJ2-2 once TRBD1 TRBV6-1 CASNRGKGELFF TGTGCCAGCAACAGGGGGAAGGGGGAGCTGTTTTTT
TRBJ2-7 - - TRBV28 CASSLGSAGGYEQYF TGTGCCAGCAGTTTAGGGTCGGCAGGGGGGTACGAGCAGTACTTC
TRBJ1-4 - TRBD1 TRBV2 CAGAAGTGNEKLFF TGTGCCGGGGCGGCCGGGACAGGGAATGAAAAACTGTTTTTT
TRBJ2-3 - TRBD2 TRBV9 CASSVGTSGADTQYF TGTGCCAGCAGCGTAGGGACTAGCGGGGCAGATACGCAGTATTTT
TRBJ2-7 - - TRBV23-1 CASSQRGTLTYEQYF TGCGCCAGCAGTCAAAGAGGGACACTCACCTACGAGCAGTACTTC
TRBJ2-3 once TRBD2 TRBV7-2 CASSLGLAITDTQYF TGTGCCAGCAGCTTAGGACTAGCAATAACAGATACGCAGTATTTT
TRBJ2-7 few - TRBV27 CASSPGLPYYEQYF TGTGCCAGCAGTCCGGGACTCCCCTATTACGAGCAGTACTTC
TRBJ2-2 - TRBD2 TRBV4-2 CASSQDPGQRELTGELFF TGTGCCAGCAGCCAAGACCCCGGCCAGCGGGAGCTCACCGGGGAGCTGTTTTTT
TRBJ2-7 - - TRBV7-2 CASSSRIGTPTF TGTGCCAGCAGCTCCCGCATCGGGACACCCACGTTC
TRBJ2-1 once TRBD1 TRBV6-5 CASSYDRGLNNEQFF TGTGCCAGCAGTTACGACAGGGGGCTTAATAATGAGCAGTTCTTC
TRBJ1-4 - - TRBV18 CASSPEHQTTNEKLFF TGTGCCAGCTCACCAGAACATCAAACAACTAATGAAAAACTGTTTTTT
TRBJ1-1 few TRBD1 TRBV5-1 CASSFSDRGDEAFF TGCGCCAGCAGCTTCTCCGACAGGGGGGATGAAGCTTTCTTT
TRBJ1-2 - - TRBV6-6 CASSRDRANYGYTF TGTGCCAGCAGTAGAGACAGAGCTAACTATGGCTACACCTTC
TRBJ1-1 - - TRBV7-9 CAIGGPEAFF TGTGCCATCGGAGGTCCTGAAGCTTTCTTT
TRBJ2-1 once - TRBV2 CASRLTGKKSSYNEQFF TGTGCCAGCAGACTTACAGGGAAAAAAAGCTCCTACAATGAGCAGTTCTTC
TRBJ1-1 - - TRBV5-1 CASSLAESFWAPRVNTEAFF TGCGCCAGCAGCTTGGCCGAGAGTTTTTGGGCGCCGAGGGTGAACACTGAAGCTTTCTTT
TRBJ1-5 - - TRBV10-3 CAISDPENNQPQHF TGTGCCATCAGTGACCCGGAGAACAATCAGCCCCAGCATTTT
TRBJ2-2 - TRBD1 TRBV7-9 CASSPTLAGQGSTGELFF TGTGCCAGCAGCCCCACCCTGGCGGGACAGGGAAGCACCGGGGAGCTGTTTTTT
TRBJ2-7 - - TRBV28 CASRRQEGSSYEQYF TGTGCCAGCAGGCGACAGGAAGGTTCATCCTACGAGCAGTACTTC
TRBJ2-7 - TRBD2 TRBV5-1 CASSPAAGGYSYEQYF TGCGCCAGCAGCCCGGCAGCGGGGGGCTACTCCTACGAGCAGTACTTC
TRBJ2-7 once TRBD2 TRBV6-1 CASKTLAGGPYEQYF TGTGCCAGCAAAACGTTGGCGGGGGGGCCCTACGAGCAGTACTTC
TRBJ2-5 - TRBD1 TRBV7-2 CASSFRGETQYF TGTGCCAGCAGTTTCAGGGGGGAGACCCAGTACTTC
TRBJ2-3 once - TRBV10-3 CAISGGDLSQDTQYF TGTGCCATCAGTGGGGGGGACCTATCCCAAGATACGCAGTATTTT
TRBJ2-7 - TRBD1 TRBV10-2 CATSAQGGEQYF TGCGCCACCTCTGCACAGGGGGGCGAGCAGTACTTC
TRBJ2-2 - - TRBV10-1 CASNSQATGELFF TGCGCCAGCAATTCACAGGCAACCGGGGAGCTGTTTTTT
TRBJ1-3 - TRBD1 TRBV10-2 CASSSGGSGNTIYF TGCGCCAGCAGTTCAGGGGGCTCTGGAAACACCATATATTTT
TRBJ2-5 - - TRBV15 CATSSPVVEGETQYF TGTGCCACCAGCTCGCCTGTCGTAGAGGGAGAGACCCAGTACTTC
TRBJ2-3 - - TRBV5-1 CASSSSPQGTQYF TGCGCCAGCAGCTCATCCCCCCAGGGGACGCAGTATTTT
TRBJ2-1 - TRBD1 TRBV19 CASRGRQGSYNEQFF TGTGCCAGTAGGGGACGACAGGGGTCCTACAATGAGCAGTTCTTC
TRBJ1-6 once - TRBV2 CASSANSPLHF TGTGCCAGCAGTGCAAATTCACCCCTCCACTTT
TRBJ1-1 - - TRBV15 CATSRDPQGFTEAFF TGTGCCACCAGCAGAGATCCCCAGGGATTCACTGAAGCTTTCTTT
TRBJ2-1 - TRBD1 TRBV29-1 CSVERGQGLGNEQFF TGCAGCGTTGAACGGGGACAGGGGTTGGGCAATGAGCAGTTCTTC
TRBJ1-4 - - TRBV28 CASGPPGVGEKLFF TGTGCCTCGGGGCCCCCGGGGGTGGGGGAAAAACTGTTTTTT
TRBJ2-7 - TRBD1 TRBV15 CATSRDLARQGDSYEQYF TGTGCCACCAGCAGAGATCTAGCTAGACAGGGCGATTCCTACGAGCAGTACTTC
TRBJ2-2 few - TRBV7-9 CASSLEAGRTGELFF TGTGCCAGCAGCTTAGAGGCAGGGCGCACCGGGGAGCTGTTTTTT
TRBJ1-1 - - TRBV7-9 CASSLLREAFF TGTGCCAGCAGCTTGTTGCGGGAAGCTTTCTTT
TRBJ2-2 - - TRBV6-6 CASSWTEKTGELFF TGTGCCAGCAGTTGGACAGAGAAAACCGGGGAGCTGTTTTTT
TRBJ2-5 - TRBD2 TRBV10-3 CAISERGEETQYF TGTGCCATCAGTGAGCGGGGGGAAGAGACCCAGTACTTC
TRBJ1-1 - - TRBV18 CASSPGSTEAFF TGTGCCAGCTCACCGGGGAGCACTGAAGCTTTCTTT
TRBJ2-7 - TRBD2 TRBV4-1 CASSQPTSGDYEQYF TGCGCCAGCAGCCAGCCGACTAGCGGGGACTACGAGCAGTACTTC